The sequence of this TCR beta chain was determined in a study of tumor and adjacent non-tumor tissue in lung cancer. Study as a whole: Histology: about twelve adenocarcinoma, a couple of squamous cell carcinoma, 1 small cell lung cancer.

This sample's RNA came from whole unsorted tissue. Turning to this clonotype: The antigen is unknown. A junction boundary mismatches the germline segment, possibly from a read error.

Germline values: CDR1 SGHRS, CDR2 YFSETQ. The CDR3 runs 16 residues. Study-level findings and limits: Top 100 clones took a larger repertoire share in normal lung.

The library came from three nested PCR rounds adapted from ARM-PCR protocols. One entry per CDR3 protein results from TCRdb running MiXCR on the multiplex PCR reads. Altogether roughly 200,000 distinct CDR3 sequences are present, over 55% being singletons, with the ten largest covering approximately 25%. The specimen was lung tumor tissue. J is TRBJ1-2 and V is TRBV5-1; 9 nucleotides match TRBD1. The sequence came from a man aged 60 to 75 with non-small cell lung cancer. CDR3 nucleotides: TGCGCCAGCAGAAATCTGGTAACAGGGGGCGCGGAGGGCTACAACTTC. Protein: CASRNLVTGGAEGYNF.